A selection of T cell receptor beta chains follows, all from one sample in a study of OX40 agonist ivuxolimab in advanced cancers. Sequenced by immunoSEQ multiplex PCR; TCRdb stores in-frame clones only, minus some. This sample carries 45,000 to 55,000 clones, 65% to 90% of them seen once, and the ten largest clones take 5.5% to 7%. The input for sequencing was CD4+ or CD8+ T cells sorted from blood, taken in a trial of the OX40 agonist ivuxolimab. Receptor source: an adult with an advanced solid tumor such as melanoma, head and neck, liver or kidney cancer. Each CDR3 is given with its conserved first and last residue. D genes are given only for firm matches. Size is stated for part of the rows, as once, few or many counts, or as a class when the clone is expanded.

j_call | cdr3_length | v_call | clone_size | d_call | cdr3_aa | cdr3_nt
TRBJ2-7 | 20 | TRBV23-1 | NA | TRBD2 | CASSQSGTQAPSGSSYEQYF | TGCGCCAGCAGTCAATCGGGGACTCAAGCGCCTAGCGGGAGCTCCTACGAGCAGTACTTC
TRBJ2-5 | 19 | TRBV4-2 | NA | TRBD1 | CASSQDPQPGTGGSETQYF | TGTGCCAGCAGCCAAGATCCCCAACCGGGGACAGGGGGTTCGGAGACCCAGTACTTC
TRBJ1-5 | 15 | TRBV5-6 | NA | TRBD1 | CASSLRDRADQPQHF | TGTGCCAGCAGCCTCCGGGACAGGGCGGATCAGCCCCAGCATTTT
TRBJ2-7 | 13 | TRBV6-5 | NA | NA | CASSYLGVYEQYF | TGTGCCAGCAGTTACCTCGGGGTCTACGAGCAGTACTTC
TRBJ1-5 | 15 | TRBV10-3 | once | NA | CAISESEGPYQPQHF | TGTGCCATCAGTGAGTCCGAGGGACCGTATCAGCCCCAGCATTTT
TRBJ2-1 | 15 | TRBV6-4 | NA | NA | CASSPMGGPYNEQFF | TGTGCCAGCAGTCCGATGGGAGGCCCCTACAATGAGCAGTTCTTC
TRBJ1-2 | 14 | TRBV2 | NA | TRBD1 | CASTATGPLYGYTF | TGTGCCAGCACTGCGACAGGGCCTCTCTATGGCTACACCTTC
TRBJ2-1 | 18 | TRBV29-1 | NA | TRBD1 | CSVEADPGQGISYNEQFF | TGCAGCGTTGAGGCGGACCCGGGACAGGGTATTTCCTACAATGAGCAGTTCTTC
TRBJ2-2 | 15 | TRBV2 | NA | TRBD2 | CASRPGTRDTGELFF | TGTGCCAGCAGGCCCGGGACTAGGGACACCGGGGAGCTGTTTTTT
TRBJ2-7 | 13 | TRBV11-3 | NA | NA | CASSSSDYDEQYF | TGTGCCAGCAGCTCTTCGGACTACGACGAGCAGTACTTC
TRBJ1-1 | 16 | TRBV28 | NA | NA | CASSSPGADPNTEAFF | TGTGCCAGCAGTTCCCCCGGGGCAGACCCGAACACTGAAGCTTTCTTT
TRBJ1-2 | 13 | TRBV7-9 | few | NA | CASSFPDSYGYTF | TGTGCCAGCAGCTTTCCGGACAGTTATGGCTACACCTTC
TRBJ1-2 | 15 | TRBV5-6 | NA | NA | CASSLLQGSGYGYTF | TGTGCCAGCAGCCTCTTGCAAGGGAGTGGTTATGGCTACACCTTC
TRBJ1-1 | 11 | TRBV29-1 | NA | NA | CSVEMNTEAFF | TGCAGCGTTGAAATGAACACTGAAGCTTTCTTT
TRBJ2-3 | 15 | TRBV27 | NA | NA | CASSSAWGSWDTQYF | TGTGCCAGCAGCAGCGCCTGGGGATCTTGGGATACGCAGTATTTT
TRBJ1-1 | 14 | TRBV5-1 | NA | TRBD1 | CASSSQGAGTEAFF | TGCGCCAGCAGTTCACAGGGGGCCGGCACTGAAGCTTTCTTT
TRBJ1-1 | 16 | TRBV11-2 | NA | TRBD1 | CASSLWDRDVETEAFF | TGTGCCAGCAGCTTATGGGACAGGGACGTGGAGACTGAAGCTTTCTTT
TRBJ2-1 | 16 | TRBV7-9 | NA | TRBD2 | CASSQDLGTSGNEQFF | TGTGCCAGCAGCCAAGATCTCGGGACTAGCGGCAATGAGCAGTTCTTC
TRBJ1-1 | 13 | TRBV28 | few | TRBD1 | CASSLTGGGEAFF | TGTGCCAGCAGTTTAACAGGGGGGGGTGAAGCTTTCTTT
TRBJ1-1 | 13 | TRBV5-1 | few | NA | CASTLGGATEAFF | TGCGCCAGCACCCTGGGGGGGGCCACTGAAGCTTTCTTT
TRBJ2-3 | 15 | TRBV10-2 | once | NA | CASSDWPTSTDTQYF | TGCGCCAGCAGTGATTGGCCAACTAGCACAGATACGCAGTATTTT
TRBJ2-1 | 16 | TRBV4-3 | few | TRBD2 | CASSQDGTSGSDEQFF | TGCGCCAGCAGCCAAGATGGGACTAGCGGGAGTGATGAGCAGTTCTTC
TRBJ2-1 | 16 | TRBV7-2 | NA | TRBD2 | CASSLTPGLENNEQFF | TGTGCCAGCAGCCTTACACCGGGACTAGAAAACAATGAGCAGTTCTTC
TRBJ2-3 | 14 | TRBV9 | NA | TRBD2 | CASSGLAGTDTQYF | TGTGCCAGCAGCGGACTAGCGGGCACAGATACGCAGTATTTT
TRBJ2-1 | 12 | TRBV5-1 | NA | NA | CASSLWGHEQFF | TGCGCCAGCAGCTTGTGGGGTCATGAGCAGTTCTTC
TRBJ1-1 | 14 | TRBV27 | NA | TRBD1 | CASSSDRGDTEAFF | TGTGCCAGCAGTTCGGACAGGGGTGACACTGAAGCTTTCTTT
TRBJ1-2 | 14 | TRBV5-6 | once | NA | CASSLEQANYGYTF | TGTGCCAGCAGCTTGGAACAGGCGAACTATGGCTACACCTTC
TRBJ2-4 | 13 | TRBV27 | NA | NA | CASSLTAKNIQYF | TGTGCCAGCAGTTTAACGGCCAAAAACATTCAGTACTTC
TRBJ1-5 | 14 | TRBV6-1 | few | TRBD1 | CASSEAYTGAPQHF | TGTGCCAGCAGTGAGGCGTACACAGGGGCGCCCCAGCATTTT
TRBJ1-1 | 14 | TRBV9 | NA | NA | CASSVSGTEDGAFF | TGTGCCAGCAGCGTATCGGGAACCGAGGACGGAGCTTTCTTT
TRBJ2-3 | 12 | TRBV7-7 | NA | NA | CASSRPGDTQYF | TGTGCCAGCAGCCGACCCGGAGATACGCAGTATTTT
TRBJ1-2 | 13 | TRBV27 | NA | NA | CASSQQGHYGYTF | TGTGCCAGCAGTCAACAGGGCCACTATGGCTACACCTTC
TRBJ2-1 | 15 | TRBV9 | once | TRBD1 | CASSVGQGEWNEQFF | TGTGCCAGCAGCGTAGGGCAGGGGGAGTGGAATGAGCAGTTCTTC
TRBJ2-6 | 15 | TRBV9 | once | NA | CASSVDHSGANVLTF | TGTGCCAGCAGCGTAGATCACTCTGGGGCCAACGTCCTGACTTTC
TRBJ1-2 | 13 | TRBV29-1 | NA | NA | CSVETKLNYGYTF | TGCAGCGTTGAAACCAAACTAAATTATGGCTACACCTTC
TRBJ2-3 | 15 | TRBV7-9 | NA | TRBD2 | CASSLWTSGEDTQYF | TGTGCCAGCAGCCTTTGGACTAGCGGAGAAGATACGCAGTATTTT
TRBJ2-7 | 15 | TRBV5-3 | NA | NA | CARSLEQSIPYEQYF | TGTGCCAGAAGCTTGGAACAGTCAATACCCTACGAGCAGTACTTC
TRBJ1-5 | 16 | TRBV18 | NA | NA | CASSPSPLEGNQPQHF | TGTGCCAGCTCACCTTCCCCCCTCGAGGGCAATCAGCCCCAGCATTTT
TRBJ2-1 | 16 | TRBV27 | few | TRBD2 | CASSLTLAGGPNEQFF | TGTGCCAGCAGTTTAACCTTAGCGGGGGGTCCGAATGAGCAGTTCTTC
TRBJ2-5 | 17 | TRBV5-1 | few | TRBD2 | CASSLVSSGGSGETQYF | TGCGCCAGCAGCTTGGTGTCTAGCGGGGGGTCTGGAGAGACCCAGTACTTC
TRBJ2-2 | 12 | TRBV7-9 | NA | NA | CASSFSTGELFF | TGTGCCAGCAGCTTTTCCACCGGGGAGCTGTTTTTT
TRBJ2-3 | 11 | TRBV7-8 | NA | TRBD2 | CASSSSGGQYF | TGTGCCAGCAGTTCTAGCGGGGGGCAGTATTTT
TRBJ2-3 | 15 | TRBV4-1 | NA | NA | CASSQDQTGLVTQYF | TGCGCCAGCAGCCAAGACCAAACAGGGTTAGTTACGCAGTATTTT
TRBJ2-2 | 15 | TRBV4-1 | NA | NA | CASSLGSGDTGELFF | TGCGCCAGCAGCCTCGGATCGGGAGACACCGGGGAGCTGTTTTTT
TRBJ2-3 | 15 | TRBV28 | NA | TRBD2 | CASSLPGLATDTQYF | TGTGCCAGCAGTCTACCGGGACTAGCGACAGATACGCAGTATTTT